These 2 T cell receptor beta chains were sequenced from one sample in a study of shared clonotypes between healthy human individuals. Repertoires were generated with immunoSEQ multiplex PCR, while TCRdb's copy carries only in-frame clones and drops some. The data contain roughly 380,000 clones, around 96% of them singletons. The specimen was memory CD8+ T cells sorted from blood. Described subset: CD45RO+ cells pooled with CCR7-negative TemRA cells. The receptors derive from a man aged 25-40 years in good health.

The chain's CDR3 is CAWSVKRDFTDTQYF. DNA of the CDR3: TGTGCCTGGAGTGTCAAGCGGGACTTCACAGATACGCAGTATTTT. The V gene is TRBV30, the J gene TRBJ2-3, with 7 bases aligning to TRBD2. The trim removed 0 bases at V and 2 bases at J, leaving 5 bases unmatched. CDR3 length: 15 residues. The germline V gene has CDR1 GTSNPN and CDR2 SVGIG (reference sequence).

This chain connects TRBV9 to TRBJ2-7; 13 bases agree with TRBD2. CDR1 and CDR2 from the germline V gene are SGDLS and YYNGEE. The J segment lost 6 bases and the V segment lost 3 bases, leaving 6 bases of the junction unmatched. The CDR3 has 15 residues. The CDR3 protein is CASSASGTSGAEQYF. The CDR3 DNA is TGTGCCAGCAGCGCGTCCGGGACTAGCGGGGCCGAGCAGTACTTC.